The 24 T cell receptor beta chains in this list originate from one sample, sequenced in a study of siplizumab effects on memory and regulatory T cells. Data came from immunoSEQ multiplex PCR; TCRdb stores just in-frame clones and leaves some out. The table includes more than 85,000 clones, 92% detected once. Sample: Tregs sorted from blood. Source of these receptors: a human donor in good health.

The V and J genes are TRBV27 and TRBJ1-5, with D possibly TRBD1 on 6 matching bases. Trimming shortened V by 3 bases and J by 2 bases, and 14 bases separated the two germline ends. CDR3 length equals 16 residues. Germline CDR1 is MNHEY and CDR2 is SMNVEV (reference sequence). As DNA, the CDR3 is TGTGCCAGCAGTTTTAGGGGGGATAGTGGCAATCAGCCCCAGCATTTT. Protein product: CASSFRGDSGNQPQHF.

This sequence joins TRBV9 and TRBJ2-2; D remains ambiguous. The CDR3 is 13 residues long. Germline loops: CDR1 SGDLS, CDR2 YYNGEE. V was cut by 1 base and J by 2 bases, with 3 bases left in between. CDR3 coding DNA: TGTGCCAGCAGCGTATACAACACCGGGGAGCTGTTTTTT. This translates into CASSVYNTGELFF.

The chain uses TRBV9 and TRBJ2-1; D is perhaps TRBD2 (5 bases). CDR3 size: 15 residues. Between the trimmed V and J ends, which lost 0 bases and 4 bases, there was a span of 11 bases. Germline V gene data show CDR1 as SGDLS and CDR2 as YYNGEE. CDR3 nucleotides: TGTGCCAGCAGCGTAGGAGCGGCCACATACAATGAGCAGTTCTTC. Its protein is CASSVGAATYNEQFF.

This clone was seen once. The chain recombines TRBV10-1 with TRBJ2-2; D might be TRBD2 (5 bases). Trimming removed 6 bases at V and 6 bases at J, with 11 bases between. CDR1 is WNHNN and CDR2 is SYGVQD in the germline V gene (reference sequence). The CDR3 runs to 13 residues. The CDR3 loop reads CASRPEVSGELFF. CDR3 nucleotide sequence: TGCGCCAGCAGGCCGGAGGTATCCGGGGAGCTGTTTTTT.

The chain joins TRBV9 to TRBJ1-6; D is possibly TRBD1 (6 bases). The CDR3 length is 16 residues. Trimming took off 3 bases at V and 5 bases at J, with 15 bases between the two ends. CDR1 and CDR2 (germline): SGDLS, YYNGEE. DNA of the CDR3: TGTGCCAGCAGCGCCTCTATAGGGGGACATAATTCACCCCTCCACTTT. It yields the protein CASSASIGGHNSPLHF. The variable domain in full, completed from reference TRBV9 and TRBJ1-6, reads DSGVTQTPKHLITATGQRVTLRCSPRSGDLSVYWYQQSLDQGLQFLIQYYNGEERAKGNILERFSAQQFPDLHSELNLSSLELGDSALYFCASSASIGGHNSPLHFGNGTRLTVT.

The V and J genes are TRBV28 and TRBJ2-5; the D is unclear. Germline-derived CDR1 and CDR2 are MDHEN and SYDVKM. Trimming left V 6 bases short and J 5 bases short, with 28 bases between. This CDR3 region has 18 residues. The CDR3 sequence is CASSPMRTRPPSSETQYF. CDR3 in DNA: TGTGCCAGCAGCCCCATGCGTACGCGTCCTCCTTCATCGGAGACCCAGTACTTC.

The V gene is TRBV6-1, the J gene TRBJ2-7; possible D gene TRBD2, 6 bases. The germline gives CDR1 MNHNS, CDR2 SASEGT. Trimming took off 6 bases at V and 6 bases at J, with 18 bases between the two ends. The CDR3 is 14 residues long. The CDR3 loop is CASRNWGVASEQYF. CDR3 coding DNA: TGTGCCAGCAGGAACTGGGGGGTAGCTAGCGAGCAGTACTTC.

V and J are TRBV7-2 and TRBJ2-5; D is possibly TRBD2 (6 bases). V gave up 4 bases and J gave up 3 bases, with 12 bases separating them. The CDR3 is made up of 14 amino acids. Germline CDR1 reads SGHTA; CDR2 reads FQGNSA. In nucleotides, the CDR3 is TGTGCCAGCAGCTCGAAGGGCGGGAAAGAGACCCAGTACTTC. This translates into CASSSKGGKETQYF.

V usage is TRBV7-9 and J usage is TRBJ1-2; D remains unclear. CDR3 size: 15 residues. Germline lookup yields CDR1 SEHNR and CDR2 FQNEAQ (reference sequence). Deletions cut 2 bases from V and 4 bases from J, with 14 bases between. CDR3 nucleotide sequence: TGTGCCAGCAGCTTAAGTCCGTCGCGGAGCTATGGCTACACCTTC. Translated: CASSLSPSRSYGYTF. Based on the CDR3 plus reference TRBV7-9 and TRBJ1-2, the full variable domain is DTGVSQNPRHKITKRGQNVTFRCDPISEHNRLYWYRQTLGQGPEFLTYFQNEAQLEKSRLLSDRFSAERPKGSFSTLEIQRTEQGDSAMYLCASSLSPSRSYGYTFGSGTRLTVV.

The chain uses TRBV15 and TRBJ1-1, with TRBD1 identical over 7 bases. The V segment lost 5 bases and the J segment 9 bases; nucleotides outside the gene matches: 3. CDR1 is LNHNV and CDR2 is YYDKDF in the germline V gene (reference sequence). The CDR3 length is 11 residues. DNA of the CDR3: TGTGCCACCAGCGGGGACAGTAAAGCTTTCTTT. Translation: CATSGDSKAFF. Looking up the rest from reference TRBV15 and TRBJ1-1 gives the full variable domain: DAMVIQNPRYQVTQFGKPVTLSCSQTLNHNVMYWYQQKSSQAPKLLFHYYDKDFNNEADTPDNFQSRRPNTSFCFLDIRSPGLGDTAMYLCATSGDSKAFFGQGTRLTVV.

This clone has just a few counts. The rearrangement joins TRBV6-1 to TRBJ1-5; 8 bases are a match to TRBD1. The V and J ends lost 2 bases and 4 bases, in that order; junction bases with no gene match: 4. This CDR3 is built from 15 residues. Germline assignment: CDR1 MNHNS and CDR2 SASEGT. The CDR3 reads CASSEWTGSNQPQHF. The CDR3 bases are TGTGCCAGCAGTGAATGGACAGGGAGTAATCAGCCCCAGCATTTT.

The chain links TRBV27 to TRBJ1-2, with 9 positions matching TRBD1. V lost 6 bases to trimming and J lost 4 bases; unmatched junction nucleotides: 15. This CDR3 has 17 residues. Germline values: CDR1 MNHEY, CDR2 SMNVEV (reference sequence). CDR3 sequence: CASRYRTGAASRYGYTF. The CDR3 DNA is TGTGCCAGCAGGTACAGGACAGGGGCAGCTAGCCGCTATGGCTACACCTTC.

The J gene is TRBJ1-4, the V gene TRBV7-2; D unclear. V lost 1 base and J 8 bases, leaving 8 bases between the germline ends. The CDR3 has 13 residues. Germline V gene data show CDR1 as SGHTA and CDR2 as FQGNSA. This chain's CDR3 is CASSLGVLEKLFF. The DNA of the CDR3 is TGTGCCAGCAGCTTAGGGGTTCTAGAAAAACTGTTTTTT. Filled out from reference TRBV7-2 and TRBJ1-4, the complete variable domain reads GAGVSQSPSNKVTEKGKDVELRCDPISGHTALYWYRQSLGQGLEFLIYFQGNSAPDKSGLPSDRFSAERTGGSVSTLTIQRTQQEDSAVYLCASSLGVLEKLFFGSGTQLSVL.

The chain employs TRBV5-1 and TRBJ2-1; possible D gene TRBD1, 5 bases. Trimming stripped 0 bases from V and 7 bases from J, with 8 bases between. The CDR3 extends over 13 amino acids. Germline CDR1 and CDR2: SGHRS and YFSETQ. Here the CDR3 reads CASSLAGMNEQFF. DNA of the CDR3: TGCGCCAGCAGCTTGGCAGGGATGAATGAGCAGTTCTTC.

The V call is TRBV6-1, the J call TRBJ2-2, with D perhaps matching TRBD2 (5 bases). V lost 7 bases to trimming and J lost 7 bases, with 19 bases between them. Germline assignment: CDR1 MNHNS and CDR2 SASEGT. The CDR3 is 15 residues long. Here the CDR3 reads CASNLLGRMHGELFF. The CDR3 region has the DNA TGTGCCAGCAATCTTCTTGGGAGAATGCACGGGGAGCTGTTTTTT.

In nucleotides, the CDR3 is TGTGCCACCAGCACGACTCCACCCATCGCCAATGAGCAGTTCTTC. As protein: CATSTTPPIANEQFF. The chain couples TRBV15 to TRBJ2-1; D gene ambiguous. Per the germline V gene, CDR1 is LNHNV and CDR2 is YYDKDF (reference sequence). V gave up 4 bases and J gave up 6 bases, with 16 bases separating them. This CDR3 is built from 15 residues.

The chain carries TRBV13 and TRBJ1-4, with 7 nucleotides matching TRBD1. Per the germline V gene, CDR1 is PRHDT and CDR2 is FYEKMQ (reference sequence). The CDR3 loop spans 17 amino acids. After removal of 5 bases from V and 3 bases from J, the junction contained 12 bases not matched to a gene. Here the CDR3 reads CASSIRQGKTANEKLFF. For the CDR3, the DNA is TGTGCCAGCAGCATAAGACAGGGAAAAACGGCTAATGAAAAACTGTTTTTT.

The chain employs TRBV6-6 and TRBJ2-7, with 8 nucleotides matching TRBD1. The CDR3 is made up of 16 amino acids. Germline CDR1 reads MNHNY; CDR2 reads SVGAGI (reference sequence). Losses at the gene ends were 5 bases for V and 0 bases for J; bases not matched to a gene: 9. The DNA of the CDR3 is TGTGCCAGCAGTCGACTCCGGGACAGGAGCTCCTACGAGCAGTACTTC. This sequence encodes CASSRLRDRSSYEQYF.

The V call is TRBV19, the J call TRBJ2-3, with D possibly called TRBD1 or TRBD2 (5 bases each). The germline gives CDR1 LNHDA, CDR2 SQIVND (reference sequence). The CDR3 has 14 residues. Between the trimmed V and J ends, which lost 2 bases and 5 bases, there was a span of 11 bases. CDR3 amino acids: CASSISGSEDTQYF. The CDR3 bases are TGTGCCAGTAGTATATCAGGGAGTGAAGATACGCAGTATTTT.

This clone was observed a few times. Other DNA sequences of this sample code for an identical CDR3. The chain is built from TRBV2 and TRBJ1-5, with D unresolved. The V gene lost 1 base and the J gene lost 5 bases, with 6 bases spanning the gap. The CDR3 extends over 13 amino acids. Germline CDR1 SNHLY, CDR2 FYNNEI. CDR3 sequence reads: CASSEDTYQPQHF. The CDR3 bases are TGTGCCAGCAGTGAAGACACCTATCAGCCCCAGCATTTT.

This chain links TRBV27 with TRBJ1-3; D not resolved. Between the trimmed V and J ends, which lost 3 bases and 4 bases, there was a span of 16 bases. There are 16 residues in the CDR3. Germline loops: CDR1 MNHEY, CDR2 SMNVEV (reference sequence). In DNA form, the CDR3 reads TGTGCCAGCAGTTTCGCGGCCCCCTCGGGAGGAAACACCATATATTTT. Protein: CASSFAAPSGGNTIYF.

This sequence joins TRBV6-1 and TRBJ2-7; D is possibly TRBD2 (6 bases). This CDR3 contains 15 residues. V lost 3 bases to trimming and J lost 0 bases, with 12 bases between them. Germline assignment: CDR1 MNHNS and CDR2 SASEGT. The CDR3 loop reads CASSERGGFSYEQYF. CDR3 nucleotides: TGTGCCAGCAGTGAGCGGGGCGGATTCTCCTACGAGCAGTACTTC.

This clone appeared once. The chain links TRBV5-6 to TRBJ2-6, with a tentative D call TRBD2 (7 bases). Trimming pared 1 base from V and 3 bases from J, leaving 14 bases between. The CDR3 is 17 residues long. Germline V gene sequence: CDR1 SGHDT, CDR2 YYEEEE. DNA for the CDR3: TGTGCCAGCAGCTTGTACCCGGGGGGCTTTGGGGCCAACGTCCTGACTTTC. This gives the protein CASSLYPGGFGANVLTF.

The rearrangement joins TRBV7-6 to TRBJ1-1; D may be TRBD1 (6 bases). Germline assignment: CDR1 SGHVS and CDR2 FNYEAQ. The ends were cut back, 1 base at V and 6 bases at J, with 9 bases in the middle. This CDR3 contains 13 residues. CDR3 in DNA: TGTGCCAGCAGCTTAGGGGACACATCTGAAGCTTTCTTT. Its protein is CASSLGDTSEAFF.